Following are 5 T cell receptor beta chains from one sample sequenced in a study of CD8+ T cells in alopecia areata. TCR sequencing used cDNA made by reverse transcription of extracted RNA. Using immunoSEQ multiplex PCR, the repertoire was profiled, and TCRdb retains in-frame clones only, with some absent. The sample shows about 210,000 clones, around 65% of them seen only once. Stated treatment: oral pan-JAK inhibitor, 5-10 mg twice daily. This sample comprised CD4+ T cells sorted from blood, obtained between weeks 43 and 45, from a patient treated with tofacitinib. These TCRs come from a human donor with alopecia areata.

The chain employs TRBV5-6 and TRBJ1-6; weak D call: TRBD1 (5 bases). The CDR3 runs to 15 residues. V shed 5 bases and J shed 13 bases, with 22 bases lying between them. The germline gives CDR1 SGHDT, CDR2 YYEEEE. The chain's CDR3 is CASRNRGRLWVPLHF. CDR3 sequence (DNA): TGTGCCAGCAGGAATAGGGGCAGGTTATGGGTGCCCCTCCACTTT.

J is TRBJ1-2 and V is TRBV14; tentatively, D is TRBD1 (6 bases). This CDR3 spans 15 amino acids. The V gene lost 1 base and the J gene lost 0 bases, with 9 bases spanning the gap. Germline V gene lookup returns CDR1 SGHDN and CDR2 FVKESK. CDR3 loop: CASSQVGGPNYGYTF. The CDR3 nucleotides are TGTGCCAGCAGCCAAGTGGGGGGCCCTAACTATGGCTACACCTTC.

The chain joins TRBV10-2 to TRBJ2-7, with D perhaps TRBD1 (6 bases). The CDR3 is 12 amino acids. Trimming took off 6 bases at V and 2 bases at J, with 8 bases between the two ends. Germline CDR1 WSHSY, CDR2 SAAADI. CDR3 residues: CASRQGPYEQYF. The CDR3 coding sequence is TGCGCCAGCAGACAGGGACCCTACGAGCAGTACTTC.

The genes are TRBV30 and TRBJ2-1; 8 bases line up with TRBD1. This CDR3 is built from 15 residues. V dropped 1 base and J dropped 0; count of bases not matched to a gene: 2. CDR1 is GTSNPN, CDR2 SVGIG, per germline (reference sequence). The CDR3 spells CAWSGDRPSYNEQFF. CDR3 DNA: TGTGCCTGGAGTGGGGACAGGCCCTCCTACAATGAGCAGTTCTTC.

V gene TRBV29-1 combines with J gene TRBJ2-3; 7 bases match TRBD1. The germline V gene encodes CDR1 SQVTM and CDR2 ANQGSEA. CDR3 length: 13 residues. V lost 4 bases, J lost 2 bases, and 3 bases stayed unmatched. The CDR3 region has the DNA TGCAGCGTTGGAGGGACAGTCACAGATACGCAGTATTTT. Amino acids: CSVGGTVTDTQYF.